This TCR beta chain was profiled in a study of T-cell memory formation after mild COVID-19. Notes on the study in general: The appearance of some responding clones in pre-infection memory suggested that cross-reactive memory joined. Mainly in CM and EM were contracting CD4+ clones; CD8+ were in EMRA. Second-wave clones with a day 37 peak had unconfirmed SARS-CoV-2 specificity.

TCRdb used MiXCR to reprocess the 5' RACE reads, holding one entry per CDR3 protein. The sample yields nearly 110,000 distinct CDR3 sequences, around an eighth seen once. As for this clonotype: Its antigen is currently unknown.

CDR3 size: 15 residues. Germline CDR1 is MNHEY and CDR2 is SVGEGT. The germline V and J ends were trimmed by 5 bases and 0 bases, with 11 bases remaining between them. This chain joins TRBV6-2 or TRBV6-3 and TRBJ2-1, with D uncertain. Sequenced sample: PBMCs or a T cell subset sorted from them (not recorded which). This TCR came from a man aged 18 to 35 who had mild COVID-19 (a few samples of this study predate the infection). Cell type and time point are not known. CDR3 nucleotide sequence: TGTGCCAGCAGTCCGACAAAGAGCTCCTACAATGAGCAGTTCTTC. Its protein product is CASSPTKSSYNEQFF.